These 13 T cell receptor beta chains originate from one sample sequenced in a study of cytomegalovirus exposure and HLA in healthy donors. This PCR relied on a set of 60 Vbeta primers and 13 Jbeta primers. Sequencing used immunoSEQ multiplex PCR; TCRdb keeps in-frame clones, though not all of them. The repertoire has under 200,000 clones, roughly 80% of them found once; the top ten carry 0.35% to 0.4%. The sample consisted of PBMCs. These receptors originate from a boy aged 2-9 years in good health and CMV-seronegative.

The CDR3 sequence: CATSADRVGTEAFF. The CDR3 DNA follows: TGTGCCACCAGCGCCGACAGGGTTGGCACTGAAGCTTTCTTT. V and J are TRBV15 and TRBJ1-1; TRBD1 matches at 7 bases. Per the germline V gene, CDR1 is LNHNV and CDR2 is YYDKDF (reference sequence). The CDR3 is 14 amino acids. Trimming removed 5 bases from V and 4 bases from J; junction bases left unmatched: 7.

J is TRBJ2-5 and V is TRBV19; 8 bases are shared with TRBD2. V was pared by 4 bases and J by 5 bases, with 0 bases of the junction left unmatched. CDR1 LNHDA and CDR2 SQIVND come from the germline V gene (reference sequence). The CDR3 totals 12 residues. CDR3 in amino acids: CASSSGRETQYF. The DNA of the CDR3 is TGTGCCAGTAGTAGCGGGAGGGAGACCCAGTACTTC.

J is TRBJ2-1 and V is TRBV28; D not resolved. Trimming took off 5 bases at V and 2 bases at J, with 7 bases between the two ends. From germline, CDR1 is MDHEN and CDR2 SYDVKM. The length of the CDR3 is 13 residues. The CDR3 nucleotides read TGTGCCAGCAGTGACACCACCTACAATGAGCAGTTCTTC. Amino acids: CASSDTTYNEQFF.

A few counts support this clone. This chain links TRBV7-2 with TRBJ1-4, with TRBD1 identical over 7 bases. J was trimmed by 7 bases and V by 5 bases; bases with no gene match: 10. Germline assignment: CDR1 SGHTA and CDR2 FQGNSA. The length of the CDR3 is 15 residues. The CDR3 sequence is CASSIQSTGAEKLFF. The CDR3 DNA sequence: TGTGCCAGCAGCATTCAATCCACAGGGGCTGAAAAACTGTTTTTT.

V gene TRBV7-9 combines with J gene TRBJ2-7; TRBD2 agrees at 12 bases. Germline lookup yields CDR1 SEHNR and CDR2 FQNEAQ (reference sequence). This CDR3 contains 18 residues. With V trimmed by 1 base and J by 5 bases, 12 bases remained unmatched. The CDR3 DNA reads as TGTGCCAGCAGCTTAGTGGCTAGCGGGAGGGTGGTAGAGGACGAGCAGTACTTC. Residues: CASSLVASGRVVEDEQYF. Filled out from reference TRBV7-9 and TRBJ2-7, the complete variable domain reads DTGVSQNPRHKITKRGQNVTFRCDPISEHNRLYWYRQTLGQGPEFLTYFQNEAQLEKSRLLSDRFSAERPKGSFSTLEIQRTEQGDSAMYLCASSLVASGRVVEDEQYFGPGTRLTVT.

The table lists this clone with a few counts. V and J are TRBV6-4 and TRBJ1-1; TRBD1 aligns across 7 bases. V lost 2 bases, J lost 1 base, and 4 bases stayed unmatched. The V gene's germline CDR1 is MRHNA and CDR2 SNTAGT. The CDR3 sequence is 15 residues long. CDR3 region: CASSDGPGGNTEAFF. CDR3 coding DNA: TGTGCCAGCAGTGACGGTCCAGGGGGGAACACTGAAGCTTTCTTT.

The CDR3 DNA reads as TGTGCCAGCAGCACCAGGACAGGGGCCTCCGGGGAGCTGTTTTTT. It translates to CASSTRTGASGELFF. The gene calls are TRBV9 and TRBJ2-2; 9 bases map to TRBD1. The CDR3 covers 15 residues. The V gene's germline CDR1 is SGDLS and CDR2 YYNGEE. The J segment lost 6 bases and the V segment lost 4 bases, leaving 7 bases of the junction unmatched. Complete variable domain (other parts from reference TRBV9 and TRBJ2-2): DSGVTQTPKHLITATGQRVTLRCSPRSGDLSVYWYQQSLDQGLQFLIQYYNGEERAKGNILERFSAQQFPDLHSELNLSSLELGDSALYFCASSTRTGASGELFFGEGSRLTVL.

The genes are TRBV6-1 and TRBJ2-1; 11 nucleotides agree with TRBD1. V trimming: 3 bases; J trimming: 13 bases; junction bases outside the gene matches: 5. The CDR3 has 13 residues. CDR1 MNHNS and CDR2 SASEGT come from the germline V gene. CDR3 sequence: CASSEQDRGQQFF. The CDR3 nucleotides are TGTGCCAGCAGTGAGCAGGACAGGGGGCAACAGTTCTTC.

This sequence joins TRBV10-3 and TRBJ2-7, with a tentative D call TRBD2 (6 bases). CDR1 is ENHRY, CDR2 SYGVKD, per germline. This CDR3 has 13 amino acids. V gave up 2 bases and J gave up 5 bases, with 10 bases separating them. CDR3: CAISEGGYHEQYF. Written as DNA, the CDR3 is TGTGCCATCAGTGAGGGGGGGTACCACGAGCAGTACTTC.

V is TRBV6-1 and J is TRBJ1-1; possible D gene TRBD1, 5 bases. V was clipped by 6 bases and J by 12 bases, with 17 bases between them. The CDR3 is 12 amino acids. Germline V gene sequence: CDR1 MNHNS, CDR2 SASEGT. DNA for the CDR3: TGTGCCAGCAGCAGTGGGGGGGGAGGGTCTTTCTTT. Its translation: CASSSGGGGSFF.

In this sample, this clone turned up once. In the same sample, other DNA sequences code for this CDR3. The chain is built from TRBV19 and TRBJ2-1; 8 nucleotides agree with TRBD2. The CDR3 loop spans 15 amino acids. V gave up 5 bases and J gave up 0 bases; unmatched junction bases: 3. Germline V lookup: CDR1 LNHDA, CDR2 SQIVND (reference sequence). The CDR3 region has the DNA TGTGCCAGTAGTCCCAGCGGGAGCTCCTACAATGAGCAGTTCTTC. This encodes CASSPSGSSYNEQFF.

This clone has only one observation. The chain has TRBV7-2 and TRBJ2-5; 8 bases line up with TRBD1. The CDR3 extends over 15 amino acids. With 5 bases clipped from V and 2 bases from J, the junction kept 7 bases outside the gene matches. From germline, CDR1 is SGHTA and CDR2 FQGNSA. CDR3 sequence: CASSAQGQEQETQYF. The CDR3 coding sequence is TGTGCCAGCAGCGCCCAGGGACAGGAACAAGAGACCCAGTACTTC.

The gene calls are TRBV2 and TRBJ2-7, with D maybe TRBD1 (5 bases). CDR1 SNHLY and CDR2 FYNNEI come from the germline V gene. CDR3 length: 12 residues. V was cut by 1 base and J by 6 bases, with 7 bases left in between. The CDR3 region has the DNA TGTGCCAGCAGTGAAGATAGGGGCGAGCAGTACTTC. Encoded protein: CASSEDRGEQYF.